The rows below give T cell receptor beta chains drawn from one sample of a study of cytomegalovirus exposure and HLA in healthy donors. Some clones are missing from TCRdb's copy, which holds only in-frame ones; the method was immunoSEQ multiplex PCR. The data contain roughly 130,000 clones, approximately 78% of them seen just once; the ten biggest clones take up about 3%. The specimen was PBMCs. The receptor set was obtained from a human donor in good health. CDR3s include the opening cysteine and the closing phenylalanine or tryptophan. The order of the fields is J gene, D gene, V gene, clone size, CDR3 protein, CDR3 DNA. A D gene is named only where the DNA matches it firmly. Only part of the rows carry a size: once, few, many, or a class if the clone is expanded.

TRBJ1-1 | - | TRBV4-3 | few | CASSQDIPGTEAFF | TGCGCCAGCAGCCAAGATATTCCCGGGACTGAAGCTTTCTTT
TRBJ2-3 | - | TRBV27 | - | CASSLFLTDTQYF | TGTGCCAGCAGTTTATTCCTCACAGATACGCAGTATTTT
TRBJ1-2 | TRBD1 | TRBV10-3 | - | CAIFPGTGYGYTF | TGTGCCATATTCCCCGGGACAGGCTATGGCTACACCTTC
TRBJ2-2 | TRBD2 | TRBV9 | - | CASSGGLAGDTGELFF | TGTGCCAGCAGCGGGGGACTAGCGGGAGACACCGGGGAGCTGTTTTTT
TRBJ2-7 | TRBD2 | TRBV7-9 | - | CASSAGTSGRAYEQYF | TGTGCCAGCAGCGCGGGGACTAGCGGGAGGGCCTACGAGCAGTACTTC
TRBJ2-5 | - | TRBV6-5 | - | CASRRGAREQYF | TGTGCATCAAGACGGGGGGCGCGTGAGCAGTACTTC
TRBJ1-5 | - | TRBV27 | - | CASSGRRGNQPQHF | TGTGCCAGCAGCGGCCGGCGGGGCAATCAGCCCCAGCATTTT
TRBJ1-2 | - | TRBV11-1 | - | CASSLPGGYGYTF | TGTGCCAGCAGCTTACCCGGGGGTTATGGCTACACCTTC
TRBJ2-5 | TRBD2 | TRBV9 | few | CASSVGASGARETQYF | TGTGCCAGCAGCGTAGGGGCTAGCGGGGCCCGGGAGACCCAGTACTTC
TRBJ2-4 | TRBD2 | TRBV2 | - | CASMGLAGRGNIQYF | TGTGCCAGTATGGGACTAGCGGGACGAGGAAACATTCAGTACTTC
TRBJ1-6 | TRBD1 | TRBV5-4 | - | CASSPGQGSYNSPLHF | TGTGCCAGCAGCCCGGGACAGGGCTCCTATAATTCACCCCTCCACTTT
TRBJ1-1 | - | TRBV2 | - | CASHYRSLNTEAFF | TGTGCCAGCCACTACAGGAGCTTGAACACTGAAGCTTTCTTT
TRBJ2-1 | TRBD1 | TRBV6-4 | - | CASSDGGQSYNEQFF | TGTGCCAGCAGTGACGGGGGACAGAGCTACAATGAGCAGTTCTTC
TRBJ1-1 | - | TRBV6-6 | few | CASSYSGGGRTEAFF | TGTGCCAGCAGTTACTCGGGCGGGGGGCGCACTGAAGCTTTCTTT
TRBJ2-7 | - | TRBV4-2 | many | CASSQDPSSYEQYF | TGTGCCAGCAGCCAAGATCCCTCCTCCTACGAGCAGTACTTC
TRBJ1-3 | TRBD1 | TRBV29-1 | - | CSARGLGNTIYF | TGCAGCGCTAGGGGGCTTGGAAACACCATATATTTT
TRBJ1-2 | - | TRBV30 | few | CAWSIGGLGFYGYTF | TGTGCCTGGAGCATCGGGGGGTTGGGGTTCTATGGCTACACCTTC
TRBJ1-1 | - | TRBV7-3 | - | CASSLDAGGTEAFF | TGTGCCAGCAGCTTAGACGCGGGGGGAACTGAAGCTTTCTTT
TRBJ1-2 | TRBD1 | TRBV13 | - | CASSLGRTGLLNYGYTF | TGTGCCAGCAGCTTAGGAAGGACAGGGCTCCTTAACTATGGCTACACCTTC
TRBJ2-7 | - | TRBV7-4 | - | CASSLTWGTRSYEQYF | TGTGCCAGCAGCTTAACTTGGGGGACACGATCCTACGAGCAGTACTTC
TRBJ2-7 | TRBD2 | TRBV29-1 | - | CSVEVMRSSGSLTYEQYF | TGCAGCGTTGAAGTAATGAGGTCTAGCGGGAGCTTAACCTACGAGCAGTACTTC
TRBJ2-2 | TRBD1 | TRBV19 | - | CASSRTGNTGELFF | TGTGCCAGTAGTCGGACAGGGAACACCGGGGAGCTGTTTTTT
TRBJ1-1 | - | TRBV27 | - | CASSMDRNTEAFF | TGTGCCAGCAGCATGGACAGGAACACTGAAGCTTTCTTT
TRBJ2-2 | TRBD2 | TRBV11-2 | - | CASSLVLAGIGELFF | TGTGCCAGCAGCTTAGTACTAGCGGGGATCGGGGAGCTGTTTTTT
TRBJ1-2 | - | TRBV7-3 | - | CASSLMGRAVDGYTF | TGTGCCAGCAGCTTAATGGGCAGGGCTGTGGATGGCTACACCTTC
TRBJ2-7 | - | TRBV6-1 | many | CASSKEWTLAYEQYF | TGTGCCAGCAGTAAAGAGTGGACATTAGCCTACGAGCAGTACTTC
TRBJ2-1 | - | TRBV28 | - | CASSLPSDNEQFF | TGTGCCAGCAGTTTACCCTCAGACAATGAGCAGTTCTTC
TRBJ1-1 | - | TRBV4-3 | once | CASSQDTATEAFF | TGCGCCAGCAGCCAAGATACTGCCACTGAAGCTTTCTTT
TRBJ2-7 | TRBD1 | TRBV5-4 | - | CASSSADRGDYEQYF | TGTGCCAGCAGCTCCGCGGACAGGGGGGACTACGAGCAGTACTTC
TRBJ2-7 | TRBD2 | TRBV28 | many | CASSYGTSLSSYEQYF | TGTGCCAGCAGCTACGGGACTAGCTTGTCCTCCTACGAGCAGTACTTC
TRBJ1-6 | TRBD1 | TRBV4-1 | - | CASSQDGQASSYNSPLHF | TGCGCCAGCAGCCAAGATGGACAGGCGAGCTCCTATAATTCACCCCTCCACTTT
TRBJ2-7 | TRBD2 | TRBV27 | - | CASGTSGRRSYEQYF | TGTGCCAGTGGGACTAGCGGGAGACGCTCCTACGAGCAGTACTTC